The present entry profiles one T cell receptor beta chain with its context. This sample is part of a study of patients and donors after allogeneic stem cell transplantation. Each CDR3 protein is one row after TCRdb ran MiXCR on the RT-PCR reads. The sample lists about 110,000 distinct CDR3 sequences, roughly 37% occurring once. V was cut by 8 bases and J by 4 bases, with 18 bases left in between. The CDR3 extends over 15 amino acids. The germline V gene encodes CDR1 MDHEN and CDR2 SYDVKM. The clonotype originates from a human donor who was either an allogeneic HSCT recipient or a stem cell or donor lymphocyte infusion donor (not recorded which). It is not recorded whose cells these are; they may come from a transplant donor. The chain couples TRBV28 to TRBJ2-1; perhaps TRBD1 as D (5 bases). Sequenced: blood, either unsorted or a sorted T cell fraction (not recorded which). This chain's CDR3 is CASDPATAQYNEQFF. The CDR3 coding sequence is TGTGCCAGCGACCCCGCGACAGCTCAATACAATGAGCAGTTCTTC. The full variable domain, in which reference TRBV28 and TRBJ2-1 provide the parts outside the CDR3, is DVKVTQSSRYLVKRTGEKVFLECVQDMDHENMFWYRQDPGLGLRLIYFSYDVKMKEKGDIPEGYSVSREKKERFSLILESASTNQTSMYLCASDPATAQYNEQFFGPGTRLTVL.